This TCR beta chain comes out of a study of shared clonotypes between healthy human individuals. The overall study: Each donor had three CD4 naive, three CD4 memory, two CD8 naive and one CD8 memory plate.

In this sample, this clone turned up once. CDR3 length: 15 residues. CDR1 and CDR2 (germline): SGHAT, FQNNGV. Trimming pared 3 bases from V and 0 bases from J, leaving 9 bases between. Execution of the assay was at deep level. The assay was immunoSEQ multiplex PCR, and TCRdb's table has in-frame clones only and misses some. The table records around 2.5 million clones, over 85% of them present only once. The sequencing sample was made of naive CD4+ T cells from PBMCs. Subset defined: CD45RA+ positively selected. The origin of this receptor is a man younger than 35 in good health. Some clones in this sample may be carry-over from other donors' samples. This rearrangement joins TRBV11-2 to TRBJ1-3; no clear D. In DNA form, the CDR3 reads TGTGCCAGCAGCTTGCGTTGGGCCTCTGGAAACACCATATATTTT. Amino acids: CASSLRWASGNTIYF.